The 18 T cell receptor beta chains below were found in one sample sequenced in a study of PD-L1 blockade in urothelial cancer. The time point was: pretreatment peripheral blood. TCRdb's table, derived via immunoSEQ multiplex PCR, lists solely in-frame clones and lacks some. The profile covers around 68,000 clones, with roughly four fifths appearing a single time and 1.5% to 2% taken by the ten largest. The sequencing here drew on PBMCs, taken around atezolizumab (anti-PD-L1) treatment. The receptors originated from a man aged 70 or older with urothelial cancer.

This clone has a handful of counts. This sequence joins TRBV19 and TRBJ1-5; no clear D gene. The CDR3 totals 13 residues. Trimming took 3 bases from V and 6 from J, leaving 9 bases between them. Germline V gene sequence: CDR1 LNHDA, CDR2 SQIVND (reference sequence). The DNA of the CDR3 is TGTGCCAGTAGTATCAGCACGGGTCAGCCCCAGCATTTT. It translates to CASSISTGQPQHF. Full variable domain (rest looked up from reference TRBV19 and TRBJ1-5): DGGITQSPKYLFRKEGQNVTLSCEQNLNHDAMYWYRQDPGQGLRLIYYSQIVNDFQKGDIAEGYSVSREKKESFPLTVTSAQKNPTAFYLCASSISTGQPQHFGDGTRLSIL.

This clone was seen only a few times. V and J are TRBV5-4 and TRBJ1-3, with 8 nucleotides matching TRBD1. Trimming took 2 bases from V and 4 from J; bases not matched to a gene: 8. The CDR3 spans 16 residues. Germline CDR1 and CDR2: SGHNT and YYREEE (reference sequence). The CDR3 nucleotides are TGTGCCAGCAGCTTCGGACAGGGAAGACCCGGAAACACCATATATTTT. Protein sequence: CASSFGQGRPGNTIYF.

V usage is TRBV11-3 and J usage is TRBJ1-4; a possible D gene is TRBD1 (6 bases). Germline assignment: CDR1 SGHNT and CDR2 YENEEA. The CDR3 runs 18 residues. V was shortened by 4 bases and J by 5 bases, with 23 bases between the two germline ends. The CDR3 loop is CASSSTWGGSEGNEKLFF. CDR3 nucleotide sequence: TGTGCCAGCAGCTCCACTTGGGGGGGCAGCGAAGGGAATGAAAAACTGTTTTTT.

V and J are TRBV5-6 and TRBJ2-7; 7 nucleotides agree with TRBD1. Germline assignment: CDR1 SGHDT and CDR2 YYEEEE. CDR3 size: 12 residues. V lost 4 bases to trimming and J lost 4 bases; unmatched junction nucleotides: 2. The CDR3 DNA reads as TGTGCCAGCAGCAGCAGGGGGTACGAGCAGTACTTC. Its translation is CASSSRGYEQYF.

The chain is built from TRBV13 and TRBJ2-2; the match to TRBD1 covers 7 bases. V dropped 5 bases and J dropped 7; count of bases not matched to a gene: 7. Germline V gives CDR1 PRHDT, CDR2 FYEKMQ (reference sequence). The CDR3 spans 14 residues. Written as DNA, the CDR3 is TGTGCCAGCAGCCCTACAGGGGAAAACGGGGAGCTGTTTTTT. Its translation is CASSPTGENGELFF.

This chain links TRBV6-4 with TRBJ2-6; no clear D. Trimming stripped 0 bases from V and 0 bases from J, with 3 bases between. Per the germline V gene, CDR1 is MRHNA and CDR2 is SNTAGT. This CDR3 is built from 15 residues. The CDR3 region has the DNA TGTGCCAGCAGTGACTCGAGCTCTGGGGCCAACGTCCTGACTTTC. Translating it yields CASSDSSSGANVLTF.

The chain couples TRBV6-5 to TRBJ2-7; weak D call: TRBD2 (7 bases). This CDR3 contains 14 residues. Germline V gives CDR1 MNHEY, CDR2 SVGAGI. The V and J ends lost 3 bases and 4 bases respectively, with 13 bases between them. The CDR3 loop reads CASSYRGGRYEQYF. Written as DNA, the CDR3 is TGTGCCAGCAGTTATCGCGGGGGCAGATACGAGCAGTACTTC.

V gene TRBV25-1 combines with J gene TRBJ2-7; 9 bases agree with TRBD1. Germline loops: CDR1 MGHDK, CDR2 SYGVNS. There are 13 residues in the CDR3. The junction had 4 bases not matched to a gene; V was cut back by 6 bases and J by 4 bases. CDR3 sequence reads: CASSLDRGYEQYF. As DNA, the CDR3 is TGTGCCAGCAGCCTGGACAGGGGTTACGAGCAGTACTTC.

J is TRBJ2-2 and V is TRBV7-9, with TRBD1 identical over 9 bases. Germline V lookup: CDR1 SEHNR, CDR2 FQNEAQ (reference sequence). Germline trimming cut 3 bases from V and 8 bases from J; bases unmatched to any gene: 7. This CDR3 is built from 15 residues. The CDR3 sequence: CASSFSRDREGELFF. CDR3 in DNA: TGTGCCAGCAGCTTTTCGAGGGACAGGGAAGGGGAGCTGTTTTTT.

V gene TRBV1 combines with J gene TRBJ2-1; no check of the table's D call, TRBD2, against the DNA was made. TRBV1 is flagged as a pseudogene. CDR3 size: 15 residues. CDR3 residues: CTSSQGSIQEDEQFF. In nucleotides, the CDR3 is TGCACCAGCAGCCAAGGGTCTATCCAGGAGGATGAGCAGTTCTTC.

This clone came up once. This chain connects TRBV19 to TRBJ1-3; TRBD1 matches 7 bases. This CDR3 is 14 amino acids long. CDR1 and CDR2 from the germline V gene are LNHDA and SQIVND (reference sequence). J lost 0 bases, V lost 11 bases, and 7 bases had no gene match. The CDR3, as DNA: TGTGCCTCCCGGGACAGCGCCTCTGGAAACACCATATATTTT. Protein: CASRDSASGNTIYF.

This clone came up once. The V call is TRBV7-6, the J call TRBJ1-1; the D gene is possibly TRBD1 (5 bases). In germline, CDR1 is SGHVS, CDR2 FNYEAQ. The V gene lost 1 base and the J gene lost 2 bases, with 11 bases spanning the gap. CDR3 length: 15 amino acids. As DNA, the CDR3 is TGTGCCAGCAGCTTAGTACCGGGGACTAACACTGAAGCTTTCTTT. It specifies CASSLVPGTNTEAFF.

About this clone itself: At one of its ends the junction is not consistent with the germline gene, which may arise from a read error. This rearrangement joins TRBV28 to TRBJ2-7, with D hard to call. The length of the CDR3 is 14 residues. Per the germline V gene, CDR1 is MDHEN and CDR2 is SYDVKM. CDR3 nucleotide sequence: TGTGCCACCAGTAGTGGAGACCTCTCCTACGAGCAGTACTTC. Its translation is CATSSGDLSYEQYF.

The table lists this clone with a few counts. The gene calls are TRBV28 and TRBJ1-1; weak D call: TRBD1 (5 bases). Per germline, CDR1 MDHEN and CDR2 SYDVKM. CDR3 length: 14 residues. Deletions cut 5 bases from V and 5 bases from J, with 15 bases between. In DNA, the CDR3 is TGTGCCAGCAGTCCCTCACAGGTTTGGACTGAAGCTTTCTTT. Protein sequence: CASSPSQVWTEAFF.

The chain uses TRBV5-6 and TRBJ1-2; D gene ambiguous. Trimming pared 0 bases from V and 0 bases from J, leaving 3 bases between. This CDR3 has 13 amino acids. Looked up from germline, CDR1 is SGHDT and CDR2 is YYEEEE. In nucleotides, the CDR3 is TGTGCCAGCAGCTTGGGTACTAACTATGGCTACACCTTC. Translating gives CASSLGTNYGYTF.

J is TRBJ2-7 and V is TRBV19; D perhaps matches TRBD2 (5 bases). Trimming stripped 5 bases from V and 5 bases from J, with 13 bases between. Germline-derived CDR1 and CDR2 are LNHDA and SQIVND (reference sequence). The CDR3 covers 13 residues. The CDR3 loop is CASSPSGIDEQYF. In nucleotides, the CDR3 is TGTGCCAGTAGTCCCTCCGGGATCGACGAGCAGTACTTC.

The genes are TRBV5-4 and TRBJ1-1, with D maybe TRBD1 (6 bases). This CDR3 contains 16 residues. Germline V gene data show CDR1 as SGHNT and CDR2 as YYREEE (reference sequence). Deletions cut 4 bases from V and 3 bases from J, with 19 bases between. The CDR3 region is CASSRGGSGADTEAFF. The CDR3, as DNA: TGTGCCAGCAGCCGGGGGGGGTCGGGGGCAGACACTGAAGCTTTCTTT.

The V gene is TRBV6-5, the J gene TRBJ1-2; 8 nucleotides align to TRBD1. The V gene end was trimmed by 0 bases and the J gene end by 6 bases; junction bases not matched to a gene: 3. The length of the CDR3 is 14 residues. Germline V gene lookup returns CDR1 MNHEY and CDR2 SVGAGI. CDR3 in amino acids: CASSYSTGENGYTF. The CDR3 bases are TGTGCCAGCAGTTACTCGACAGGGGAGAATGGCTACACCTTC.